The clone carrying this T cell receptor beta chain came up a few times. TCRdb independently ran MiXCR on the 5' RACE reads; one entry per CDR3 protein. The repertoire holds around 120,000 distinct CDR3 sequences, less than 25% seen once, with 9% to 15% in the top ten. This sample is part of a study of CD8 T cells in ankylosing spondylitis. The V and J ends lost 9 bases and 4 bases, in that order; junction bases with no gene match: 5. CDR3 length equals 14 residues. Germline-derived CDR1 and CDR2 are MNHNS and SASEGT. The source material was synovial fluid, either unsorted or a sorted T cell fraction (not recorded which). The chain combines TRBV6-1 with TRBJ2-2; 10 bases match TRBD2. The TCR was taken from a male donor with ankylosing spondylitis. The CDR3 DNA sequence: TGTGCCAGAGCGGGAGGGGGGGGCACCGGGGAGCTGTTTTTT. Protein sequence: CARAGGGGTGELFF.